This TCR beta chain was captured by sequencing in a study of T cell responses to AZD1222 COVID-19 vaccine. Study-level background: Second-dose groups at about 4 or about 12 weeks were pooled. Overall study results and limits: Across the whole spike, CD4 TCRs peaked at regions 160-218 and 743-854.

The CDR3 has 14 amino acids. Trimming cost V 0 bases and J 1 base; bases outside gene matches: 0. Per the germline V gene, CDR1 is SGDLS and CDR2 is YYNGEE. Some clones are missing from TCRdb's copy, which holds only in-frame ones; the method was immunoSEQ multiplex PCR. The table has 90,000 to 150,000 clones, roughly nine tenths seen once. For this clone: Its specificity is not known.

This TCR was recovered from an adult in good health. This chain links TRBV9 with TRBJ1-2, with TRBD1 matching 7 bases. The material sequenced was peripheral blood, taken on day 0 of AZD1222 vaccination. CDR3: CASSVGDSNYGYTF. Here the CDR3 DNA reads TGTGCCAGCAGCGTAGGGGACAGTAACTATGGCTACACCTTC.